This T cell receptor (beta chain) was identified in a study of post-analysis software for immune sequencing data. Overall study: The cohort encompassed relapsing-remitting, secondary progressive and progressive-relapsing multiple sclerosis disease courses. General observations from the study: Batch-mates among the samples co-clustered strongly by F measure. Controls showed lower frequencies than patients for roughly five TRBV segments, and TRBV5-6, TRBV5-1 and TRBV20-1 were among these. Compared against controls, patients with multiple sclerosis displayed significantly lower normalized Chao1 diversity.

Incorporated into the TCR beta cDNA libraries were unique molecular identifiers, which served to reduce PCR and sequencing biases. Out of about 0.9 to 11 million T cells, 470,000 or so cDNA molecules were generated. MiXCR, applied by TCRdb to the PCR reads, yields one record per CDR3 protein. Of roughly 650,000 distinct CDR3 sequences detected, 55% to 70% appear once; the ten largest clones hold about 11%. The CDR3 contains 15 residues. Germline assignment: CDR1 SGDLS and CDR2 YYNGEE. V lost 4 bases and J 3 bases, leaving 14 bases between the germline ends. In the case of this clonotype: Its antigen is still unknown.

Sequencing was carried out using blood. The sequence came from a girl aged 2 to 9 with multiple sclerosis. The chain has TRBV9 and TRBJ2-1, with D perhaps TRBD2 (6 bases). CDR3 in amino acids: CASSRRDSGYNEQFF. The CDR3 nucleotides read TGTGCCAGCAGCCGCCGGGACTCCGGCTACAATGAGCAGTTCTTC.